This T cell receptor (beta chain) was identified during a study of blood T cell repertoires in COVID-19. The wider study: Collection of acute and convalescent COVID-19 samples took place in the United States, Italy and Spain. From T cells, B-cell-depleted T cells, or PBMCs came the material, which was cDNA or gDNA.

Repertoires were generated with immunoSEQ multiplex PCR, while TCRdb's copy carries only in-frame clones and drops some. In the table there are 200,000 or so clones, approximately 88% of which are singletons. The CDR3 runs 15 residues. The V and J ends lost 7 bases and 4 bases, in that order; junction bases with no gene match: 10. Germline-derived CDR1 and CDR2 are LNHDA and SQIVND (reference sequence). Participants' own reports of clinical history determined their cohort assignment. A COVID-19 case was met by exposed participants within 2 weeks before study entry. The chain combines TRBV19 with TRBJ2-1; 7 bases are a match to TRBD2. The source material was PBMCs or T cells enriched from blood (not recorded which). The sequence was obtained from a woman aged 30 to 39 who had been exposed to COVID-19. The CDR3 DNA reads TGTGCCAGTACCAAAGGGCTAGCGGAATACAATGAGCAGTTCTTC. Translating it yields CASTKGLAEYNEQFF.